The 20 T cell receptor beta chains below all came from one sample that was sequenced in a study of T cells after yellow fever vaccination. TCRdb recomputed calls from the 5' RACE reads with MiXCR, one row per CDR3 protein. The sample lists a few hundred thousand distinct CDR3 sequences; 7.5% to 9% were seen once. Sample: CD4+ T cells sorted from PBMCs, taken 5 days after the yellow fever booster vaccination. These receptor sequences come from a man between 18 and 29 years old who received the YFV17D yellow fever vaccine.

The chain links TRBV5-1 to TRBJ2-1; 7 bases match TRBD1. The trim removed 2 bases at V and 6 bases at J, leaving 2 bases unmatched. CDR1 is SGHRS and CDR2 is YFSETQ in the germline V gene. The CDR3 spans 13 residues. CDR3 protein: CASSFRTGNEQFF. The CDR3 DNA reads TGCGCCAGCAGCTTTAGGACAGGCAATGAGCAGTTCTTC.

This clonotype was recorded a few times. The chain has TRBV15 and TRBJ2-5; D possibly uses TRBD1 or TRBD2 (5 bases each). This CDR3 contains 12 residues. CDR1 is LNHNV, CDR2 YYDKDF, per germline (reference sequence). V lost 6 bases and J lost 4, with 9 bases in between. The CDR3, as DNA: TGTGCCACCAGAGGGGACGGAGAGACCCAGTACTTC. Amino acids: CATRGDGETQYF.

In this sample, this clonotype turned up many times. This rearrangement joins TRBV10-3 to TRBJ2-1; 11 positions match TRBD2. V lost 5 bases, J lost 6 bases, and 6 bases stayed unmatched. CDR3 length: 15 residues. Germline loops: CDR1 ENHRY, CDR2 SYGVKD. CDR3 sequence reads: CAISRGLAESNEQFF. In nucleotides, the CDR3 is TGTGCCATCAGTAGGGGACTAGCGGAGAGCAATGAGCAGTTCTTC.

The V and J genes are TRBV15 and TRBJ2-1, with 8 bases aligning to TRBD2. Per the germline V gene, CDR1 is LNHNV and CDR2 is YYDKDF (reference sequence). With 0 bases clipped from V and 7 bases from J, the junction kept 5 bases outside the gene matches. This CDR3 has 15 amino acids. CDR3 in DNA: TGTGCCACCAGCAGAGATCCTTCGGGAGGGAATGAGCAGTTCTTC. This codes for CATSRDPSGGNEQFF.

This clonotype was detected ten times or more. The genes are TRBV11-2 and TRBJ2-7, with D maybe TRBD1 (6 bases). Germline V lookup: CDR1 SGHAT, CDR2 FQNNGV. The V end lost 5 bases, the J end lost 7 bases, and 9 bases lay between the germline ends. The CDR3 is 11 amino acids. The CDR3 nucleotides are TGTGCCAGCAGCCCGGGGACAGAGCAGTACTTC. Encoded protein: CASSPGTEQYF.

This chain joins TRBV9 and TRBJ2-1; D remains ambiguous. CDR3 length: 14 residues. CDR1 is SGDLS and CDR2 is YYNGEE in the germline V gene. V was shortened by 0 bases and J by 6 bases, with 10 bases between the two germline ends. In DNA form, the CDR3 reads TGTGCCAGCAGCGTAGCTCCGTCCGGCAATGAGCAGTTCTTC. Protein: CASSVAPSGNEQFF.

The J gene is TRBJ2-1, the V gene TRBV20-1; D is undetermined. The V gene lost 2 bases and the J gene lost 3 bases, with 8 bases spanning the gap. Germline CDR1 and CDR2: DFQATT and SNEGSKA (reference sequence). The CDR3 totals 13 residues. The CDR3 nucleotides read TGCAGTGCTAGACTCGGATTCTACAATGAGCAGTTCTTC. Amino acids: CSARLGFYNEQFF.

Only a few counts were recorded for this clonotype. This chain joins TRBV10-2 and TRBJ2-5, with D hard to call. The V gene lost 6 bases and the J gene lost 0 bases, with 11 bases spanning the gap. CDR1 and CDR2 from the germline V gene are WSHSY and SAAADI. This CDR3 region has 14 residues. CDR3 amino acids: CASRRLQYQETQYF. The CDR3 nucleotides are TGCGCCAGCAGGAGGCTGCAGTACCAAGAGACCCAGTACTTC.

This clonotype showed up many times. This chain links TRBV5-1 with TRBJ2-7; the D gene is possibly TRBD1 (6 bases). V was shortened by 2 bases and J by 6 bases, with 9 bases between the two germline ends. Germline V CDR1 and CDR2: SGHRS, YFSETQ. This CDR3 is 12 amino acids long. In DNA, the CDR3 is TGCGCCAGCAGCTTCAGGGGATCCGAGCAGTACTTC. Its protein is CASSFRGSEQYF.

This chain joins TRBV5-5 and TRBJ1-4; possibly TRBD1 for D (5 bases). Germline V gene lookup returns CDR1 SGHKS and CDR2 YYEKEE (reference sequence). CDR3 length equals 14 residues. Trimming pared 5 bases from V and 5 bases from J, leaving 13 bases between. CDR3 sequence: CASSAGRQNEKLFF. CDR3 DNA sequence: TGTGCCAGCAGTGCAGGGAGGCAGAATGAAAAACTGTTTTTT.

The CDR3 coding sequence is TGCGCCAGCAGCCGAGAACAGGGCGCCTACGAGCAGTACGTC. Translating gives CASSREQGAYEQYV. The V call is TRBV5-1, the J call TRBJ2-7, with D maybe TRBD1 (6 bases). Trimming pared 4 bases from V and 2 bases from J, leaving 13 bases between. This CDR3 has 14 residues. Per germline, CDR1 SGHRS and CDR2 YFSETQ.

This clonotype was seen repeatedly, ten times or more. The rearrangement uses TRBV20-1 and TRBJ2-3; D is undetermined. Trimming removed 4 bases at V and 2 bases at J, with 4 bases between. Germline assignment: CDR1 DFQATT and CDR2 SNEGSKA (reference sequence). The CDR3 sequence is 11 residues long. The CDR3 loop reads CSATATDTQYF. DNA of the CDR3: TGCAGTGCTACGGCCACAGATACGCAGTATTTT.

This clonotype was seen only a few times. The rearrangement links TRBV6-5 to TRBJ2-3, with TRBD2 matching over 7 bases. The ends lost 6 bases at V and 5 bases at J; junction bases unmatched: 8. Looked up from germline, CDR1 is MNHEY and CDR2 is SVGAGI. The CDR3 has 14 amino acids. In DNA, the CDR3 is TGTGCCAGCAGAGTGCGGGGGAGACGAGATACGCAGTATTTT. Translating it yields CASRVRGRRDTQYF.

This clonotype was recorded at least ten times. J is TRBJ2-6 and V is TRBV3-1, with 7 bases identical to TRBD2. The germline V gene encodes CDR1 LGHDT and CDR2 YNNKEL (reference sequence). The V segment lost 3 bases and the J segment 2 bases; nucleotides outside the gene matches: 4. There are 16 residues in the CDR3. CDR3 DNA: TGTGCCAGCAGCCATGGGAGGGCCCCTGGGGCCAACGTCCTGACTTTC. Translation gives CASSHGRAPGANVLTF.

The chain carries TRBV5-1 and TRBJ2-3; 9 bases agree with TRBD2. CDR1 SGHRS and CDR2 YFSETQ come from the germline V gene. The J segment lost 3 bases and the V segment lost 4 bases, leaving 3 bases of the junction unmatched. This CDR3 is 14 amino acids long. CDR3 DNA sequence: TGCGCCAGCAGCGCGGGGGGGCCAACAGATACGCAGTATTTT. Translated, it gives CASSAGGPTDTQYF.

The genes are TRBV27 and TRBJ1-5; no definite D call. Deletions cut 0 bases from V and 9 bases from J, with 9 bases between. Per germline, CDR1 MNHEY and CDR2 SMNVEV (reference sequence). The CDR3 has 13 amino acids. The CDR3 region is CASSLSWNVPQHF. For the CDR3, the DNA is TGTGCCAGCAGTTTATCCTGGAATGTGCCCCAGCATTTT.

The table lists this clonotype with a few counts. The chain carries TRBV7-2 and TRBJ1-6; D is undetermined. This CDR3 is built from 13 residues. CDR1 and CDR2 from the germline V gene are SGHTA and FQGNSA. With 6 bases removed from V and 10 bases from J, the gap between germline ends came to 13 bases. CDR3 protein: CASSFLSASPLHF. The CDR3 DNA sequence: TGTGCCAGCAGTTTCCTCAGTGCATCACCCCTCCACTTT.

In this sample, this clonotype turned up a few times. V gene TRBV7-2 combines with J gene TRBJ2-2; a possible D gene is TRBD2 (6 bases). Germline lookup yields CDR1 SGHTA and CDR2 FQGNSA. The CDR3 consists of 15 residues. Trimming stripped 5 bases from V and 5 bases from J, with 15 bases between. The CDR3 sequence: CASSPAGSGTGELFF. CDR3 coding DNA: TGTGCCAGCAGCCCCGCGGGCAGCGGGACCGGGGAGCTGTTTTTT.

This clonotype was observed a handful of times. The chain combines TRBV18 with TRBJ2-3, with 8 bases identical to TRBD2. The trim removed 5 bases at V and 3 bases at J, leaving 10 bases unmatched. CDR3 size: 16 residues. Per germline, CDR1 KGHSH and CDR2 LQKENI. The CDR3 DNA reads TGTGCCAGCTCATCTATCTGGCGGGGGGCGACAGATACGCAGTATTTT. Protein sequence: CASSSIWRGATDTQYF.

There are many counts of this clonotype. The V call is TRBV5-1, the J call TRBJ1-3, with D maybe TRBD1 (6 bases). Germline V gene sequence: CDR1 SGHRS, CDR2 YFSETQ. V lost 1 base and J lost 6, with 20 bases in between. The CDR3 loop spans 17 amino acids. Here the CDR3 reads CASSLTFGAGAVNTIYF. The DNA for the CDR3 is TGCGCCAGCAGCTTGACGTTCGGTGCAGGGGCCGTAAACACCATATATTTT. The full variable domain, its missing parts supplied by reference TRBV5-1 and TRBJ1-3, is KAGVTQTPRYLIKTRGQQVTLSCSPISGHRSVSWYQQTPGQGLQFLFEYFSETQRNKGNFPGRFSGRQFSNSRSEMNVSTLELGDSALYLCASSLTFGAGAVNTIYFGEGSWLTVV.